This TCR beta chain was identified during a study of CD8 T cells in ankylosing spondylitis. Trimming at V came to 5 bases and at J to 6 bases, leaving 9 bases not matched to a gene. Germline V gives CDR1 MNHEY, CDR2 SMNVEV (reference sequence). The CDR3 is 16 amino acids. TCRdb ran MiXCR on the 5' RACE reads and lists one entry per CDR3 protein. Of 250,000 or so distinct CDR3 sequences listed, roughly a tenth are singletons. Findings of the study overall: Clones that were linked to disease were CD8+ and were relatively rare in peripheral blood. In reactive arthritis synovial fluid and blood, some motif variants had been reported before. Disease-associated clones were reportedly significantly overrepresented in matched ankylosing spondylitis synovial fluid.

In its sample, this clonotype was seen many times. Its antigen remains unknown. The clonotype was recovered from a male donor with ankylosing spondylitis or in good health (not recorded which). The specimen sequenced was blood, either unsorted or a sorted T cell fraction (not recorded which). This chain links TRBV27 with TRBJ2-2, with 10 bases identical to TRBD1. CDR3 bases: TGTGCCAGCAGTATCCTGGGGACAGGGGTCCCCGGGGAGCTGTTTTTT. Translation gives CASSILGTGVPGELFF.